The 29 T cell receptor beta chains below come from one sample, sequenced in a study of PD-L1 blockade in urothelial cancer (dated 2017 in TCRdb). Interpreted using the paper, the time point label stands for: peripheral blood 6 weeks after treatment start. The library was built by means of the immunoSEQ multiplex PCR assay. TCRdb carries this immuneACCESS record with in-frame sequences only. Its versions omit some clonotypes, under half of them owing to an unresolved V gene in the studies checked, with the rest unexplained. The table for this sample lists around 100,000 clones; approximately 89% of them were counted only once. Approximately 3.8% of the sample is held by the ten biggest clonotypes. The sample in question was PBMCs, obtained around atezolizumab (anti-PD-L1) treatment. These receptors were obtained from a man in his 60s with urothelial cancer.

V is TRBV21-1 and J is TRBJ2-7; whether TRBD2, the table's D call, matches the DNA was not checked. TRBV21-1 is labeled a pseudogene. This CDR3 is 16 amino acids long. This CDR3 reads CASSKEVASEVYEQYF. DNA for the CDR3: TGTGCCAGCAGCAAGGAAGTAGCGTCAGAGGTCTACGAGCAGTACTTC.

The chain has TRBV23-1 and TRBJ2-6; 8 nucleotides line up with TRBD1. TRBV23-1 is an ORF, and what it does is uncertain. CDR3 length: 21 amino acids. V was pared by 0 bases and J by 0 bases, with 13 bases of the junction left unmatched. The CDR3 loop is CASSQSRGLGQGHSGANVLTF. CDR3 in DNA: TGCGCCAGCAGTCAATCGCGCGGTCTTGGACAGGGTCACTCTGGGGCCAACGTCCTGACTTTC.

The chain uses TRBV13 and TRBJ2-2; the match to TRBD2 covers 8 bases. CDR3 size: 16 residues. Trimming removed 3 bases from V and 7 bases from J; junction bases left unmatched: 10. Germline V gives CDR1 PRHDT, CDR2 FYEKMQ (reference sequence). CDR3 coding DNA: TGTGCCAGCAGCTTTGACAGAGTAGCGGGATACGGGGAGCTGTTTTTT. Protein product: CASSFDRVAGYGELFF.

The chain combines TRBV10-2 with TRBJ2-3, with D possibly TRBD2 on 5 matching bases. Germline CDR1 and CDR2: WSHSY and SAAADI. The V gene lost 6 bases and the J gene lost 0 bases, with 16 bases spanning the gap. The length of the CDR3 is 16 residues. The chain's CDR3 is CASRDGPSGSTDTQYF. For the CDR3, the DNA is TGCGCCAGCAGGGACGGGCCGTCGGGGAGCACAGATACGCAGTATTTT.

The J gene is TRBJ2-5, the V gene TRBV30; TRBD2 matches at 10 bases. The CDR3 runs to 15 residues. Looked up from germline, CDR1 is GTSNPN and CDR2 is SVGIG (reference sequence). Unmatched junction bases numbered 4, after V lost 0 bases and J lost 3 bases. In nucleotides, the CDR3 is TGTGCCTGGAGTGTCCTAGCGGGAGTGAAAGAGACCCAGTACTTC. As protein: CAWSVLAGVKETQYF.

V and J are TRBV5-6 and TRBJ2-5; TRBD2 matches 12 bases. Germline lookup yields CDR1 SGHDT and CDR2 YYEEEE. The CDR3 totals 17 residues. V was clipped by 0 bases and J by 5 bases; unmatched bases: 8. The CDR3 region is CASSLDRLAGGLETQYF. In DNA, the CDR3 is TGTGCCAGCAGCTTGGATAGGCTAGCGGGGGGGCTGGAGACCCAGTACTTC.

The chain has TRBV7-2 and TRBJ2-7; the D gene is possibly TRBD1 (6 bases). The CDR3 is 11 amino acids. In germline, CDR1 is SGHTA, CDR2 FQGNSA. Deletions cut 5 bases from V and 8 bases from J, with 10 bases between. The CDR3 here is CASSPGQQQYF. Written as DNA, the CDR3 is TGTGCCAGCAGCCCTGGACAGCAGCAGTACTTC. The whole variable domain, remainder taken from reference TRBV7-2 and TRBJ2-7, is GAGVSQSPSNKVTEKGKDVELRCDPISGHTALYWYRQSLGQGLEFLIYFQGNSAPDKSGLPSDRFSAERTGGSVSTLTIQRTQQEDSAVYLCASSPGQQQYFGPGTRLTVT.

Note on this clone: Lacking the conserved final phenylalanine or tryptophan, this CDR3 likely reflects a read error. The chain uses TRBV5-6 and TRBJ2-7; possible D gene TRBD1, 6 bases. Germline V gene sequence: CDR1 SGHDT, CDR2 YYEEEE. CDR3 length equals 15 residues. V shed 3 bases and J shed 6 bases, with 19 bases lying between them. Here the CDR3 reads CASSSQQGKHVEQYL. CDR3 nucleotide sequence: TGTGCCAGCAGCTCCCAACAGGGTAAGCACGTCGAGCAGTACCTC.

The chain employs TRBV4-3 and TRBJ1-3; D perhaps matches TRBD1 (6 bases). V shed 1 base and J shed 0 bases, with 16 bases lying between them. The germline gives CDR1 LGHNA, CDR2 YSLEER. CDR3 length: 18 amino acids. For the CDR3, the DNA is TGCGCCAGCAGCCAAGCGGGCGGGGGGCACTACTCTGGAAACACCATATATTTT. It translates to CASSQAGGGHYSGNTIYF.

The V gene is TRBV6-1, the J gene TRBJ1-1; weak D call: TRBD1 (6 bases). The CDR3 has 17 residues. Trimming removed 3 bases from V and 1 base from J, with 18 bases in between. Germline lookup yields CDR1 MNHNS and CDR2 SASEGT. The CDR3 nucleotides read TGTGCCAGCAGTGACCCCTCTTCCCCACAGGGGAACACTGAAGCTTTCTTT. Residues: CASSDPSSPQGNTEAFF.

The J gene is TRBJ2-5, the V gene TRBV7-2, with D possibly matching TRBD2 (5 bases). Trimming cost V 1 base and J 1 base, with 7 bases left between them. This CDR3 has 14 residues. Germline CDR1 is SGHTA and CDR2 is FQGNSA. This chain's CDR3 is CASSLVGLQETQYF. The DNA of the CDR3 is TGTGCCAGCAGCTTAGTAGGACTCCAAGAGACCCAGTACTTC.

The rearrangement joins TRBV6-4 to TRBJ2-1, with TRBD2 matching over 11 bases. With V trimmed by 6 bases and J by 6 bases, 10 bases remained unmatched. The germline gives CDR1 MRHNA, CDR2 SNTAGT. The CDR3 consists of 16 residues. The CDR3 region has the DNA TGTGCCAGCAGGGGGGTTAGCGGGAGGGTAGGCAATGAGCAGTTCTTC. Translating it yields CASRGVSGRVGNEQFF.

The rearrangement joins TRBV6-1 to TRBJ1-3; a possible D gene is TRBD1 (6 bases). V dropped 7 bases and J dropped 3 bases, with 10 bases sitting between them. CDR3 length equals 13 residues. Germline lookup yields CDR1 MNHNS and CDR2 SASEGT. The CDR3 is CASNEGVGNTIYF. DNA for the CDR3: TGTGCCAGCAACGAGGGGGTTGGAAACACCATATATTTT.

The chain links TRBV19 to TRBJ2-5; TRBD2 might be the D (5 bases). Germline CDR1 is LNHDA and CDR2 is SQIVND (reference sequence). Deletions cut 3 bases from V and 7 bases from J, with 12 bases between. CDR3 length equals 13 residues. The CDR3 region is CASSIRPGGTQYF. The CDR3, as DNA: TGTGCCAGTAGTATTAGGCCAGGAGGGACCCAGTACTTC.

The CDR3 nucleotides are TGTGCCAGCAGCTCGGGGGGGACCTTCCAAGAGACCCAGTACTTC. It codes for CASSSGGTFQETQYF. The chain combines TRBV11-1 with TRBJ2-5; 8 positions agree with TRBD2. The CDR3 contains 15 residues. With V trimmed by 4 bases and J by 1 base, 5 bases remained unmatched. Germline lookup yields CDR1 SGHAT and CDR2 FQDESV (reference sequence).

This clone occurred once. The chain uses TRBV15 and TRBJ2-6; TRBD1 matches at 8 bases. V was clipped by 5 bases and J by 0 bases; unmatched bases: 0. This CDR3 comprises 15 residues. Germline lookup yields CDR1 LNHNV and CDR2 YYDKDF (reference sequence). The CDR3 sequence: CATSDRGSGANVLTF. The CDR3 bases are TGTGCCACCAGCGACAGGGGCTCTGGGGCCAACGTCCTGACTTTC.

CDR3 DNA: TGTGCCAGCAGACTAGCGGGAGGGCCAGAGGGGGAGCAGTTCTTC. Translated, it gives CASRLAGGPEGEQFF. V is TRBV27 and J is TRBJ2-1, with 13 bases aligning to TRBD2. Germline loops: CDR1 MNHEY, CDR2 SMNVEV (reference sequence). The V and J ends lost 6 bases and 10 bases, in that order; junction bases with no gene match: 9. CDR3 length equals 15 residues.

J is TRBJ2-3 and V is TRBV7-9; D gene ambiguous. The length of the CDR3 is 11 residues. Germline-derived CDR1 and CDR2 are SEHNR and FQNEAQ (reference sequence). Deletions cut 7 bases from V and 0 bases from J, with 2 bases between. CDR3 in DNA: TGTGCCAGCACTAGCACAGATACGCAGTATTTT. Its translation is CASTSTDTQYF.

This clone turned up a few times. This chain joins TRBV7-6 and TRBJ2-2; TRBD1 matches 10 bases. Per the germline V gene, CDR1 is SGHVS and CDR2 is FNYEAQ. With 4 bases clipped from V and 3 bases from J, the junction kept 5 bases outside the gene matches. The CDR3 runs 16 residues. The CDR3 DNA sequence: TGTGCCAGCAGCTCACGACAGGGGGCCGACACCGGGGAGCTGTTTTTT. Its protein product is CASSSRQGADTGELFF.

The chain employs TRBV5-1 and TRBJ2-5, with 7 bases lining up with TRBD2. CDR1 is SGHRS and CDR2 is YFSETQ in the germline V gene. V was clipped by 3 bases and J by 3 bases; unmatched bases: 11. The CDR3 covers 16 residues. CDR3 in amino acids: CASSSTGVGGEETQYF. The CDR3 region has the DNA TGCGCCAGCAGCTCGACCGGGGTTGGGGGGGAAGAGACCCAGTACTTC.

The CDR3 spells CASSYAGYDGGNTIYF. The DNA for the CDR3 is TGCGCCAGCAGCTACGCAGGGTATGATGGCGGAAACACCATATATTTT. The chain combines TRBV5-1 with TRBJ1-3; D perhaps matches TRBD1 (5 bases). The CDR3 is made up of 16 amino acids. V lost 3 bases and J lost 4, with 17 bases in between. CDR1 is SGHRS and CDR2 is YFSETQ in the germline V gene.

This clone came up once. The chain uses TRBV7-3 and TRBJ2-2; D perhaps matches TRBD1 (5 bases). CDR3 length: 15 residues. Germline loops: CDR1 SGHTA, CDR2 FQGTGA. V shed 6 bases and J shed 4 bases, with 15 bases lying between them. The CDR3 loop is CASRDSKGGTGELFF. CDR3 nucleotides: TGTGCCAGCAGAGACAGTAAGGGCGGCACCGGGGAGCTGTTTTTT.

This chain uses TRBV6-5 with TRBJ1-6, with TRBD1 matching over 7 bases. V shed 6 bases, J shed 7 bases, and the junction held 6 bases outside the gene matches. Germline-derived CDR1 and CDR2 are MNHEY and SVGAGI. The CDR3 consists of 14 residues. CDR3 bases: TGTGCCAGCAGAGGGCAGGGGGAAAATTCACCCCTCCACTTT. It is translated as CASRGQGENSPLHF.

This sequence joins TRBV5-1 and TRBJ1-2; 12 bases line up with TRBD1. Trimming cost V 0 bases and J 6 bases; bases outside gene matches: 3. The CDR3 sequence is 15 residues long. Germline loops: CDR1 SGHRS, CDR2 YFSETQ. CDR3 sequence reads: CASSLVGQGAHGYTF. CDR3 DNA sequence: TGCGCCAGCAGCTTGGTGGGACAGGGGGCCCATGGCTACACCTTC.

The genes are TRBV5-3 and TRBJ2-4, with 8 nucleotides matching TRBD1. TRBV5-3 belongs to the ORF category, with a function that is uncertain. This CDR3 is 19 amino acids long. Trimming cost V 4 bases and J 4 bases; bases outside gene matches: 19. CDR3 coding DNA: TGTGCCAGAAGCAGGACAGGGAGGACGAGCGGGCGAAGGAAAAACATTCAGTACTTC. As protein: CARSRTGRTSGRRKNIQYF.

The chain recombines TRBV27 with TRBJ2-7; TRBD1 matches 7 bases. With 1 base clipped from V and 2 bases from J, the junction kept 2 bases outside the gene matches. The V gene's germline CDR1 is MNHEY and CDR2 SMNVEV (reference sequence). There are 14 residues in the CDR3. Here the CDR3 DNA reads TGTGCCAGCAGTTTATTCCAGGGGGCCTACGAGCAGTACTTC. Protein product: CASSLFQGAYEQYF.

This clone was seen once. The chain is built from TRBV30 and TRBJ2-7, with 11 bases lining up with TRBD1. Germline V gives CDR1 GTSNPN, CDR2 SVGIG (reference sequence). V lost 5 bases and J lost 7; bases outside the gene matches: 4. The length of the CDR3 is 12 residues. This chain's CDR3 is CAWSGQGGEQYF. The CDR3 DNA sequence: TGTGCCTGGTCGGGACAGGGGGGGGAGCAGTACTTC.

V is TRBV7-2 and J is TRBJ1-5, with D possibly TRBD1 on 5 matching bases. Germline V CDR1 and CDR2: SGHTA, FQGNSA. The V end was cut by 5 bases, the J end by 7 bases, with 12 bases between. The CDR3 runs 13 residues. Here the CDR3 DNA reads TGTGCCAGCAGCGTCATGGGGCAGCAGCCCCAGCATTTT. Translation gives CASSVMGQQPQHF.

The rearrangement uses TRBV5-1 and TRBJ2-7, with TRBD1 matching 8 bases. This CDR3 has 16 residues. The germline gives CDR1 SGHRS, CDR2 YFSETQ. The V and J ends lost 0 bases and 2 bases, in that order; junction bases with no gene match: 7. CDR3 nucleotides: TGCGCCAGCAGCTTGGGGGGGTCGGACAGGGCCTACGAGCAGTACTTC. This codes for CASSLGGSDRAYEQYF.